This TCR beta chain was found in a study of immune evolution from preneoplasia to lung adenocarcinoma. Overall study context: HLA loss of heterozygosity: roughly 7.5% AIS, around 16% MIA, around 33% ADC, none AAH.

Resections took place in Japan or China from about 2014 to 2018. The protocol was immunoSEQ multiplex PCR, while the TCRdb copy is restricted to in-frame clones and leaves out a portion. There are roughly 6,000 clones in the sample; about three quarters occur only once, and around 7.7% lies in the top ten. A word on this clone: Its antigen is as yet unknown.

Overall study results and limits: Normal lung had highest clonality; later lesions appeared denser, more diverse. Top clone frequencies peaked in normal lung, apparently declining through invasive adenocarcinoma.

The clonotype originates from a person in their sixties or seventies with lung adenocarcinoma. The sample comprised FFPE minimally invasive lung adenocarcinoma tissue.

Here the CDR3 DNA reads TGTGCCAGCAGTAGAGGGGAGACCCAGTACTTC. It encodes CASSRGETQYF. This rearrangement joins TRBV28 to TRBJ2-5, with D possibly being TRBD2 (5 bases). Germline CDR1 MDHEN, CDR2 SYDVKM. The CDR3 runs 11 residues. The V gene lost 5 bases and the J gene lost 5 bases, with 6 bases spanning the gap.